Presented here are 10 T cell receptor beta chains from one specimen sequenced in a study of vaccination effects on CD4 cells after COVID-19. Viral peptide pool expansion of antigen-specific CD4+ T cells preceded sequencing in the ViraFEST assay. CD4+ T cell isolation took place after about nine days of culture. All participants had two doses of either the BNT162b2 or mRNA-1273 vaccine. Here immunoSEQ multiplex PCR was the method, and the copy in TCRdb shows in-frame clones only, minus some. This sample has 25,000 or so clones, with roughly 70% found just once. Their specific antigens are unknown. The specimen was CD4+ T cells from PBMCs cultured with SARS-CoV-2 spike peptides, collected after COVID-19 vaccination. Receptors were obtained from a human donor who received a COVID-19 vaccine.

The chain couples TRBV18 to TRBJ1-1; D is undetermined. The V and J ends lost 3 bases and 1 base respectively, with 12 bases between them. CDR1 and CDR2 from the germline V gene are KGHSH and LQKENI. CDR3 length: 15 residues. The DNA for the CDR3 is TGTGCCAGCTCACCCAGTTGGAAATCGAACACTGAAGCTTTCTTT. Its translation is CASSPSWKSNTEAFF.

This rearrangement joins TRBV5-1 to TRBJ2-5; 13 bases agree with TRBD2. The CDR3 runs 17 residues. J gave up 4 bases and V 1 base, and 7 bases lay outside the gene matches. Per germline, CDR1 SGHRS and CDR2 YFSETQ. In DNA form, the CDR3 reads TGCGCCAGCAGCTTGACTAGCGGGAGGGCCGGCAGAGAGACCCAGTACTTC. It yields the protein CASSLTSGRAGRETQYF.

This clone was observed a handful of times. J is TRBJ2-1 and V is TRBV5-1; D is perhaps TRBD2 (5 bases). Germline V gene data show CDR1 as SGHRS and CDR2 as YFSETQ. The CDR3 is 11 residues long. Trimming removed 4 bases at V and 7 bases at J, with 6 bases between. CDR3 sequence reads: CASSGLNEQFF. The CDR3, as DNA: TGCGCCAGCAGCGGACTGAATGAGCAGTTCTTC.

This clone has more than one count but fewer than ten. V is TRBV3-1 (or the pseudogene TRBV3-2) and J is TRBJ1-1; D uncertain. Trimming pared 1 base from V and 6 bases from J, leaving 9 bases between. The CDR3 loop spans 13 amino acids. Germline V gene lookup returns CDR1 LGHDT and CDR2 YNNKEL (reference sequence). The chain's CDR3 is CASSQVAGAEAFF. The CDR3 bases are TGTGCCAGCAGCCAAGTCGCTGGGGCTGAAGCTTTCTTT.

In its sample, this clone was seen a few times. CDR3 in DNA: TGTGCCAGCAGCTTAGTATCTAGCCCTAGCTCCTACAATGAGCAGTTCTTC. Protein product: CASSLVSSPSSYNEQFF. J is TRBJ2-1 and V is TRBV13, with a tentative D call TRBD2 (5 bases). The CDR3 covers 17 residues. CDR1 is PRHDT and CDR2 is FYEKMQ in the germline V gene (reference sequence). V lost 1 base to trimming and J lost 0 bases, with 13 bases between them.

V and J are TRBV25-1 and TRBJ1-6; D is ambiguous. The CDR3 spans 13 residues. Looked up from germline, CDR1 is MGHDK and CDR2 is SYGVNS. V gave up 6 bases and J gave up 9 bases, with 12 bases separating them. The CDR3 region is CASRAKVFSPLHF. The CDR3 DNA reads TGTGCCAGCAGGGCCAAAGTTTTTTCACCCCTCCACTTT. Combining the CDR3 with reference TRBV25-1 and TRBJ1-6 gives the whole variable domain EADIYQTPRYLVIGTGKKITLECSQTMGHDKMYWYQQDPGMELHLIHYSYGVNSTEKGDLSSESTVSRIRTEHFPLTLESARPSHTSQYLCASRAKVFSPLHFGNGTRLTVT.

CDR3 region: CASSSYRGTDTQYF. DNA of the CDR3: TGTGCCAGCAGCTCGTACAGGGGCACAGATACGCAGTATTTT. The chain uses TRBV7-2 and TRBJ2-3; weak D call: TRBD1 (6 bases). The CDR3 covers 14 residues. Per the germline V gene, CDR1 is SGHTA and CDR2 is FQGNSA. Trimming took 4 bases from V and 1 from J, leaving 9 bases between them.

CDR3 DNA sequence: TGTGCCAGCAGCCTACGGGGGGTACAAGAGACCCAGTACTTC. Its protein is CASSLRGVQETQYF. The chain uses TRBV6-2 or TRBV6-3 and TRBJ2-5, with TRBD2 matching over 7 bases. The germline CDR1 and CDR2 sequences are MNHEY and SVGEGT. The CDR3 sequence is 14 residues long. The J segment lost 2 bases and the V segment lost 6 bases, leaving 6 bases of the junction unmatched.

The chain couples TRBV19 to TRBJ1-3; the match to TRBD1 covers 7 bases. CDR3 size: 17 residues. CDR1 and CDR2 from the germline V gene are LNHDA and SQIVND (reference sequence). Trimming took 6 bases from V and 3 from J; bases not matched to a gene: 14. As DNA, the CDR3 is TGTGCCAGTAGCAACACCGGGACAGAGATTTATGGAAACACCATATATTTT. Translation gives CASSNTGTEIYGNTIYF.

V usage is TRBV11-2 and J usage is TRBJ1-6; 10 bases fit TRBD1. Germline CDR1 reads SGHAT; CDR2 reads FQNNGV. CDR3 size: 14 residues. The trim removed 3 bases at V and 9 bases at J, leaving 2 bases unmatched. In nucleotides, the CDR3 is TGTGCCAGCAGCTTTAGGGACAGGGGTTCACCCCTCCACTTT. Protein product: CASSFRDRGSPLHF.